This T cell receptor (beta chain) was captured in a study of molecular identifiers for immune sequencing clone quantification. Previously described methods with listed TCR primers produced the bulk TCR libraries. TCRdb re-analysed the PCR reads in MiXCR, keeping a single row per CDR3 protein. The table records nearly 650,000 distinct CDR3 sequences, roughly 25% of them present only once. This clonotype was seen a handful of times. This CDR3 region has 17 residues. CDR1 and CDR2 (germline): MNHNS, SASEGT. After removal of 6 bases from V and 5 bases from J, the junction contained 13 bases not matched to a gene.

The sequenced material came from naive CD8+ T cells from blood, with Jurkat cell RNA spiked in. This sample's subset: FACS-sorted CD8+CD4-CCR7+CD45RA+ naive T cells. This TCR was sampled from a human donor in good health. Some libraries in this study had Jurkat cell RNA spiked in. The chain carries TRBV6-1 and TRBJ2-1; the match to TRBD2 covers 10 bases. In DNA, the CDR3 is TGTGCCAGCAGCGAATTCCCACTAGCGGGATCTAACAATGAGCAGTTCTTC. Its translation is CASSEFPLAGSNNEQFF.